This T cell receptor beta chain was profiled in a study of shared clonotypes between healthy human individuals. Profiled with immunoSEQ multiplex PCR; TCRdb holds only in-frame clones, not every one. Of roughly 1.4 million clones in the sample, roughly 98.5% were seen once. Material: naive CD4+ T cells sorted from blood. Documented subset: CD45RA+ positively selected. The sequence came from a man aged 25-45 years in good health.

The CDR3 DNA reads as TGCGCCAGCAGCTGGACACAAGGACAGGGGGCTCCGACGTACTCCTACAATGAGCAGTTCTTC. Protein sequence: CASSWTQGQGAPTYSYNEQFF. This sequence joins TRBV5-1 and TRBJ2-1; 11 positions match TRBD1. The germline V gene has CDR1 SGHRS and CDR2 YFSETQ. CDR3 length: 21 residues. With 3 bases clipped from V and 0 bases from J, the junction kept 17 bases outside the gene matches.